The rows below give T cell receptor beta chains drawn from one sample of a study of shared clonotypes between healthy human individuals. Profiled with immunoSEQ multiplex PCR; TCRdb holds only in-frame clones, not every one. The sample gives 800,000 to 1,200,000 clones, about 80% of which show up once; around 0.47% is in the top ten. Source material: memory CD4+ T cells from PBMCs. These receptors came from a man younger than 30 in good health. Some clones in this sample may be carry-over from other donors' samples. Each CDR3 is given with its conserved first and last residue. The order of the fields is J gene, V gene, CDR3 protein.

TRBJ2-7 | TRBV19 | CASSKRLAGDVEQYF
TRBJ2-1 | TRBV6-6 | CASSLGGSYNEQFF
TRBJ2-7 | TRBV7-2 | CASSLVLGGSYEQYF
TRBJ1-1 | TRBV28 | CASSLWAGDTEAFF
TRBJ1-1 | TRBV30 | CAWRFQGNTEAFF
TRBJ1-2 | TRBV2 | CASSEAGTNYGYTF
TRBJ2-5 | TRBV5-1 | CASSPDLGGETQYF
TRBJ2-4 | TRBV23-1 | CASSQYRLGAKNIQYF
TRBJ2-1 | TRBV28 | CASIGRVAVSYNEQFF
TRBJ2-7 | TRBV7-2 | CASSLAREEYEQYF
TRBJ2-1 | TRBV5-4 | CASSGMDASFYNEQFF
TRBJ1-1 | TRBV7-9 | CASSLQGSNTEAFF
TRBJ2-5 | TRBV5-1 | CASSKDIETQYF
TRBJ2-3 | TRBV5-1 | CASSLGVLGTDTQYF
TRBJ2-6 | TRBV6-1 | CASSESLWANVLTF
TRBJ2-7 | TRBV19 | CASSIGGTGGYEQYF
TRBJ2-3 | TRBV28 | CASSLSSGSTDTQYF
TRBJ2-7 | TRBV5-1 | CASSLVPTSGNSYEQYF
TRBJ2-5 | TRBV5-4 | CASSLEGLAQETQYF
TRBJ2-7 | TRBV15 | CATSRDVGSSYEQYF
TRBJ2-3 | TRBV7-6 | CASSSRAADTQYF
TRBJ2-7 | TRBV29-1 | CSVDTSAGGGTYEQYF
TRBJ2-4 | TRBV28 | CASSWEGNIQYF